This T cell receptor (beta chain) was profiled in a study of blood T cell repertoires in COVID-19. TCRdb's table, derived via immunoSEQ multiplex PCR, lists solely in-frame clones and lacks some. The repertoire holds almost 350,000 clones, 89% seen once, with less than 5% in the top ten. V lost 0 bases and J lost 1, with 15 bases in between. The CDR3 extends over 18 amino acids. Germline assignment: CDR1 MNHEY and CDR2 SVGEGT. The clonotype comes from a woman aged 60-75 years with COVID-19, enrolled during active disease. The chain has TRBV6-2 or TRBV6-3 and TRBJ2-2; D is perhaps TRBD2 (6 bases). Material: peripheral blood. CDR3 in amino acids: CASSYSGGRRGNTGELFF. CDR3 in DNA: TGTGCCAGCAGTTACTCGGGGGGACGGCGGGGGAACACCGGGGAGCTGTTTTTT.